This T cell receptor (beta chain) was obtained from a study of OX40 agonist ivuxolimab in advanced cancers. Whole-study context: Participants, approximately 80% male, averaged roughly 60 years of age, ranging from about 23 to 90.

Trimming pared 2 bases from V and 0 bases from J, leaving 5 bases between. CDR1 is MRHNA and CDR2 is SNTAGT in the germline V gene. This CDR3 is 15 amino acids long. People who had autoimmune disease history or systemic immunosuppression were excluded. Points from the study as a whole: The mean number of expanded clones was higher in CD8+ T cells than in CD4+. At 0.1 to 3.0 mg/kg and by week 6, clonal expansion occurred in CD4+ and CD8+ blood T cells.

Profiling relied on immunoSEQ multiplex PCR, and the TCRdb table lists in-frame clones only, not all of them. Of some 43,000 clones in the sample, roughly 94% are singletons; the top ten hold 11%. A note on this clone: What it recognizes is unknown.

This chain connects TRBV6-4 to TRBJ2-6; D is ambiguous. This TCR was recovered from an adult with an advanced solid tumor such as melanoma, head and neck, liver or kidney cancer. Specimen: CD4+ or CD8+ T cells sorted from blood, collected in a trial of the OX40 agonist ivuxolimab. CDR3 loop: CASSDSGSGANVLTF. The CDR3 DNA reads TGTGCCAGCAGTGACAGTGGCTCTGGGGCCAACGTCCTGACTTTC.